This T cell receptor beta chain was captured in a study of blood T cells in healthy people across ages. About the research overall: In model experiments, template switching was able to capture about one barcoded beta molecule for every two T cells that were present.

Germline V gene sequence: CDR1 DFQATT, CDR2 SNEGSKA (reference sequence). This CDR3 region has 14 residues. The ends lost 6 bases at V and 1 base at J; junction bases unmatched: 7. A note on this clonotype: Its antigen is not known.

Through a sample-barcoded 5' primer and a J-beta primer mix, a second PCR was run for roughly 7 to 12 cycles. TCRdb re-analysed the 5' RACE reads in MiXCR, keeping a single row per CDR3 protein. The table shows roughly 800,000 distinct CDR3 sequences, with about three fifths occurring only once. Study findings and constraints: The lack of PBMC sorting stopped any conclusive naive versus antigen-experienced comparison. Donors of long life had a larger count of naive CD4+ cells and greater diversity than aged donors.

The source material was blood. The source of this sequence is a man younger than 40 in good health. This chain links TRBV20-1 with TRBJ2-5, with 8 bases fitting TRBD2. The CDR3: CSATDAGGQETQYF. The CDR3 nucleotides are TGCAGTGCGACGGACGCGGGGGGCCAAGAGACCCAGTACTTC.